Below, 4 T cell receptor beta chains from the same sample are listed, as sequenced in a study of CD8+ T cells in alopecia areata (dated by TCRdb to the late 2010s). The library was produced with the immunoSEQ multiplex PCR assay. For TCR sequencing, RNA was extracted from every sample and reverse transcribed into cDNA to serve as template. TCRdb retrieved this table from immuneACCESS and kept in-frame rearrangements only. Not all clones are present; in checked studies, unresolved V genes account for under half, and no reason is known for the remainder. For this sample there are about 180,000 clones; approximately 51% appear just once. The ten largest account for around 10% of the sample. The treatment or condition tag for this specimen amounts to: oral pan-JAK inhibitor, 5-10 mg twice daily. The sample was CD8+ T cells sorted from blood, taken around week 53, from a patient treated with tofacitinib. The receptors were gathered from a human donor with alopecia areata.

This chain uses TRBV30 with TRBJ1-1; D may be TRBD1 (5 bases). The V and J ends lost 2 bases and 3 bases respectively, with 16 bases between them. This CDR3 is built from 15 residues. Germline CDR1 reads GTSNPN; CDR2 reads SVGIG (reference sequence). DNA of the CDR3: TGTGCCTGGAGTAATGTAAGGGACTGGGACACTGAAGCTTTCTTT. Encoded protein: CAWSNVRDWDTEAFF.

The chain links TRBV4-1 to TRBJ2-5, with D possibly TRBD2 on 5 matching bases. Germline V gives CDR1 MGHRA, CDR2 YSYEKL. V lost 5 bases to trimming and J lost 0 bases, with 16 bases between them. This CDR3 is built from 16 residues. CDR3 protein: CASSNQRLLYQETQYF. The CDR3 DNA follows: TGCGCCAGCAGCAATCAGAGACTATTGTACCAAGAGACCCAGTACTTC.

This clone has more than one count but fewer than ten. CDR3 loop: CSVRTGRNTEAFF. Here the CDR3 DNA reads TGCAGCGTTCGGACAGGGAGGAACACTGAAGCTTTCTTT. The rearrangement links TRBV29-1 to TRBJ1-1; 8 positions agree with TRBD1. Germline assignment: CDR1 SQVTM and CDR2 ANQGSEA. The CDR3 is 13 residues long. With 5 bases clipped from V and 1 base from J, the junction kept 3 bases outside the gene matches.

V gene TRBV27 combines with J gene TRBJ1-1; 8 nucleotides match TRBD1. The V segment lost 5 bases and the J segment 4 bases; nucleotides outside the gene matches: 6. Germline V CDR1 and CDR2: MNHEY, SMNVEV (reference sequence). This CDR3 contains 14 residues. The CDR3 DNA sequence: TGTGCCAGCAGTAGACAGGGGACCTTCACTGAAGCTTTCTTT. Its protein is CASSRQGTFTEAFF.